This T cell receptor beta chain derives from a study of T cell responses to AZD1222 COVID-19 vaccine. Study outcomes and limitations: Among spike-specific TCRs, nearly half reportedly target unmutated variant regions. Donors were largely white British and mainly female; clonal diversity was possibly underestimated.

A word on this clone: Its antigen is as yet unknown.

Measured with immunoSEQ multiplex PCR; TCRdb has only the in-frame clones, and not every one. The sample carries fewer than 110,000 clones, roughly 87% recorded once. Per the germline V gene, CDR1 is SGDLS and CDR2 is YYNGEE. Trimming left V 0 bases short and J 4 bases short, with 7 bases between. The CDR3 is 13 residues long. Here the sequenced sample was peripheral blood, taken on day 0 of AZD1222 vaccination. This chain uses TRBV9 with TRBJ1-1; the D is unclear. The sequence came from an adult in good health. The CDR3 nucleotides are TGTGCCAGCAGCGTAGAGCTGCGCACTGAAGCTTTCTTT. As protein: CASSVELRTEAFF.